The clone carrying this T cell receptor (beta chain) has a count of ten or more. What it binds is not known. Germline V gives CDR1 MNHEY, CDR2 SMNVEV (reference sequence). The V and J ends lost 5 bases and 5 bases respectively, with 15 bases between them. This CDR3 region has 15 residues. The entry originates in a study of CD8 T cells in ankylosing spondylitis. Overall study results and limits: In reactive arthritis synovial fluid and blood, some motif variants had been reported before. Roughly eight highly homologous variants made up a TCR beta motif that seemed to typify ankylosing spondylitis blood. Matched ankylosing spondylitis synovial fluid reportedly showed significant enrichment of disease-linked clones.

Quantitative 5'-RACE with molecular barcodes produced the TCR beta libraries. MiXCR, applied by TCRdb to the 5' RACE reads, yields one record per CDR3 protein. The sample consists of around 150,000 distinct CDR3 sequences, roughly 6.6% of them appearing once. What was sequenced was blood, either unsorted or a sorted T cell fraction (not recorded which). This TCR was recovered from a female donor with ankylosing spondylitis or in good health (not recorded which). This chain links TRBV27 with TRBJ2-2, with D possibly matching TRBD1 (5 bases). CDR3 DNA: TGTGCCAGCAGTCCCCTCGATCAGGGTACCGGGGAGCTGTTTTTT. Its translation: CASSPLDQGTGELFF.